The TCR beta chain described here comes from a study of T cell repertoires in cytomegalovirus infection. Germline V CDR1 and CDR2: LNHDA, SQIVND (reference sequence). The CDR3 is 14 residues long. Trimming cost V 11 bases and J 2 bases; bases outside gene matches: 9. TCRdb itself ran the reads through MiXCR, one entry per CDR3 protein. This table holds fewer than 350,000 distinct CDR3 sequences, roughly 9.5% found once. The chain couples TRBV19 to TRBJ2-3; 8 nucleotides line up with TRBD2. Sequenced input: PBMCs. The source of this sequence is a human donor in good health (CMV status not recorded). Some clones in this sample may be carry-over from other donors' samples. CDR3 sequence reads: CACRGGLSTDTQYF. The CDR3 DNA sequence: TGTGCCTGCCGGGGGGGACTATCCACAGATACGCAGTATTTT.